This T cell receptor beta chain is from a study of cytomegalovirus exposure and HLA in healthy donors. Looking at the study overall: The 100 to 150 validation repertoires used the same platform as the roughly 620 first-cohort repertoires, a later analysis reported.

Trimming left V 1 base short and J 3 bases short, with 15 bases between. The germline CDR1 and CDR2 sequences are SGHDT and YYEEEE. The length of the CDR3 is 16 residues. While the first cohort had fewer than 850 subjects, the donors belonged to the separate validation cohort of over a hundred subjects. TCRdb keeps only in-frame clones here, not all; method: immunoSEQ multiplex PCR. This sample has some 110,000 clones, with roughly 83% found just once. The J gene is TRBJ2-3, the V gene TRBV5-6; D gene unclear. Input material: PBMCs. This receptor was obtained from a man aged 18 to 29 in good health and CMV-seronegative. CDR3 bases: TGTGCCAGCAGCTTGTCGTATGCGGTAGTGACAGATACGCAGTATTTT. It yields the protein CASSLSYAVVTDTQYF.